This T cell receptor (beta chain) was identified in a study of chemoradiotherapy in HPV16-positive cancers. Study results and limitations: The functional HPV-specific definition rests on just a couple of HPV16-positive patients. During treatment, candidate HPV-specific clones and E7-related motifs expanded in tumor. Better recurrence-free survival went with HPV-responsive T-cell expansion in HPV16-positive patients.

CDR1 and CDR2 (germline): SGDLS, YYNGEE. The CDR3 sequence is 15 residues long. Trimming took off 1 base at V and 2 bases at J, with 12 bases between the two ends. Data came from immunoSEQ multiplex PCR; TCRdb stores just in-frame clones and leaves some out. The sample lists tens of thousands of clones; over 85% were seen once. On this clone itself: What it binds is not known.

Sample: blood, taken from a patient who underwent chemoradiotherapy. This sequence joins TRBV9 and TRBJ2-5, with a tentative D call TRBD1 (5 bases). The TCR originated in a human donor with HPV-associated anogenital cancer. The DNA of the CDR3 is TGTGCCAGCAGCGTAATGGCCGCAGGGCAAGAGACCCAGTACTTC. Translation gives CASSVMAAGQETQYF.